The 5 T cell receptor beta chains in this list originate from one sample, sequenced in a study of blood T cell repertoires in COVID-19. This table comes from immunoSEQ multiplex PCR, and its TCRdb copy is limited to in-frame clones, with some not included. The sample has tens of thousands of clones, roughly 88% seen once. Sequenced: peripheral blood. These receptors originate from an elderly woman with acute or convalescent COVID-19.

V is TRBV6-1 and J is TRBJ2-3; 8 bases map to TRBD1. The V and J ends lost 1 base and 4 bases, in that order; junction bases with no gene match: 7. The CDR3 has 16 residues. The V gene's germline CDR1 is MNHNS and CDR2 SASEGT. The CDR3 region has the DNA TGTGCCAGCAGTGAAGGGAGACAGGGGATGTCAGATACGCAGTATTTT. Its protein is CASSEGRQGMSDTQYF.

The chain uses TRBV6-5 and TRBJ1-1, with TRBD1 identical over 7 bases. Germline CDR1 is MNHEY and CDR2 is SVGAGI. Trimming removed 8 bases from V and 5 bases from J; junction bases left unmatched: 11. The CDR3 spans 14 residues. As DNA, the CDR3 is TGTGCCAGCGCCGGCTACAGGGGAAAAACTGAAGCTTTCTTT. Translating gives CASAGYRGKTEAFF.

This chain links TRBV6-1 with TRBJ2-7, with a possible D match to TRBD2 (6 bases). Trimming shortened V by 3 bases and J by 0 bases, and 15 bases separated the two germline ends. There are 16 residues in the CDR3. Germline CDR1 MNHNS, CDR2 SASEGT. CDR3 sequence reads: CASSEASAYSSYEQYF. The CDR3 DNA sequence: TGTGCCAGCAGTGAGGCTAGCGCCTACAGCTCCTACGAGCAGTACTTC.

This clone has only one observation. The J gene is TRBJ2-7, the V gene TRBV11-2, with TRBD2 matching over 7 bases. This CDR3 comprises 14 residues. Trimming took 3 bases from V and 3 from J; bases not matched to a gene: 5. CDR1 SGHAT and CDR2 FQNNGV come from the germline V gene. The CDR3 DNA sequence: TGTGCCAGCAGCTTCGGCAGGGAGGGCTACGAGCAGTACTTC. Translating it yields CASSFGREGYEQYF.

CDR3 in amino acids: CASSVTPDSNNSPLHF. The CDR3 DNA sequence: TGTGCCAGCAGCGTAACCCCGGACAGTAATAATTCACCCCTCCACTTT. The J gene is TRBJ1-6, the V gene TRBV9; D might be TRBD1 (6 bases). Per germline, CDR1 SGDLS and CDR2 YYNGEE. V dropped 1 base and J dropped 5 bases, with 13 bases sitting between them. The CDR3 consists of 16 residues.